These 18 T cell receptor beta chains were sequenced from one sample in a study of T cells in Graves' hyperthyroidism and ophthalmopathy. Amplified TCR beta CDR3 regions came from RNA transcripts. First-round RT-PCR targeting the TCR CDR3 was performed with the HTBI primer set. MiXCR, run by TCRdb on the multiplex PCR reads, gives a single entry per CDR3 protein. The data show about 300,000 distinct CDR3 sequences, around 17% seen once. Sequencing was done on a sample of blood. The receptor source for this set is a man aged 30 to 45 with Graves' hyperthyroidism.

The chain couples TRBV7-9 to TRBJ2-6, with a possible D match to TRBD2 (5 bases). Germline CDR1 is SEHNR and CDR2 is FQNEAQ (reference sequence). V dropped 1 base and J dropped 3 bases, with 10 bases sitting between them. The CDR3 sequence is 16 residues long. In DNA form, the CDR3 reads TGTGCCAGCAGCTTAGTGCCCCGGGGTGGGGCCAACGTCCTGACTTTC. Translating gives CASSLVPRGGANVLTF.

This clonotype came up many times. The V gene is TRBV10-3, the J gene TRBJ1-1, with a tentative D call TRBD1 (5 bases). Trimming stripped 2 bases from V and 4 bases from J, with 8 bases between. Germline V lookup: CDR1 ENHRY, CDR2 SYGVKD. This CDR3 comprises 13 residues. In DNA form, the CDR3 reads TGTGCCATCAGTGAGACAGGTATCACTGAAGCTTTCTTT. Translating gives CAISETGITEAFF.

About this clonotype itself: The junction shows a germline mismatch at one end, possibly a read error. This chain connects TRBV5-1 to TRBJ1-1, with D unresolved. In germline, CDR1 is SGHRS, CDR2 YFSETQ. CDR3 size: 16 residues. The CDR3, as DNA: TGTGCCAACAGCTTGGGCGGGGAGGAGGTGAACACTGAAGCTTTCTTT. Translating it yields CANSLGGEEVNTEAFF.

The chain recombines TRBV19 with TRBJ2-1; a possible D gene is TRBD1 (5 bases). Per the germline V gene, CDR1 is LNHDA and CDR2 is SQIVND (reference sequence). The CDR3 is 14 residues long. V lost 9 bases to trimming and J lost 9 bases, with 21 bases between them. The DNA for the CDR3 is TGTGCCAGCAAATGGGGCATAGGAGACAGTGAGCAGTTCTTC. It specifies CASKWGIGDSEQFF.

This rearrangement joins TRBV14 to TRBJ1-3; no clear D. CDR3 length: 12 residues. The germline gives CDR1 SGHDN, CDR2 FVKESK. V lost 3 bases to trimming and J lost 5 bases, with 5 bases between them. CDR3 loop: CASSQDRNTIYF. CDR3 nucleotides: TGTGCCAGCAGCCAGGATCGAAACACCATATATTTT.

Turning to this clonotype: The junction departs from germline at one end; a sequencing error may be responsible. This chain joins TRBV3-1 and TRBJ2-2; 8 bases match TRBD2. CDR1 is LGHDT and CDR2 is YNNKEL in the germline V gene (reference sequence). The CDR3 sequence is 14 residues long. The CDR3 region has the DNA TGTGCCAGCAGCCATAGCGGGAACGCCGGGGAGCTGTTTTTT. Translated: CASSHSGNAGELFF.

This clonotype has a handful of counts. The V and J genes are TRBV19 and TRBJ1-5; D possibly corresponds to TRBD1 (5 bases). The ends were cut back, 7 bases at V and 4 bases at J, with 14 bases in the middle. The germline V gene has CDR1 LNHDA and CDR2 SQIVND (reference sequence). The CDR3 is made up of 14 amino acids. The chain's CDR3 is CASTRDGVNQPQHF. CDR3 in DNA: TGTGCCAGTACCCGGGACGGGGTGAATCAGCCCCAGCATTTT.

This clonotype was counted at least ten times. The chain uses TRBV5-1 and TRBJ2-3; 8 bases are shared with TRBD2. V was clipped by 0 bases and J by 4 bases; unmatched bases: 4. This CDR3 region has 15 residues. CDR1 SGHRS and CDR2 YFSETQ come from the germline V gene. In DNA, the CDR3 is TGCGCCAGCAGCTTGGGGACTAGCCGCGCAGATACGCAGTATTTT. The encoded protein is CASSLGTSRADTQYF.

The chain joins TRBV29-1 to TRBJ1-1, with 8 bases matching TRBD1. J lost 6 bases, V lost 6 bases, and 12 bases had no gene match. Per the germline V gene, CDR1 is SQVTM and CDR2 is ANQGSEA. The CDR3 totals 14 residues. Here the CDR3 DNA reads TGCAGCGTAGTCTCGGCAGGGGGCGTCGCTGAAGCTTTCTTT. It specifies CSVVSAGGVAEAFF.

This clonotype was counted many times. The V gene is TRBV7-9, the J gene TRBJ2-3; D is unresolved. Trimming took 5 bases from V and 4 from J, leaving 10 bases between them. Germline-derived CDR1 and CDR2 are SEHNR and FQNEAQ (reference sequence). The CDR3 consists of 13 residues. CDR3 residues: CASSLLLADTQYF. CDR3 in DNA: TGTGCCAGCAGCCTCCTCCTAGCAGATACGCAGTATTTT.

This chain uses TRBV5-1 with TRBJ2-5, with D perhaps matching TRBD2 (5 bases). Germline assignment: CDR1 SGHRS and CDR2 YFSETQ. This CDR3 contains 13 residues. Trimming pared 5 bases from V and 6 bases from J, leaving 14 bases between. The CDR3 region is CASRIEGFQTQYF. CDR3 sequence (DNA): TGCGCCAGCAGGATAGAGGGTTTTCAGACCCAGTACTTC.

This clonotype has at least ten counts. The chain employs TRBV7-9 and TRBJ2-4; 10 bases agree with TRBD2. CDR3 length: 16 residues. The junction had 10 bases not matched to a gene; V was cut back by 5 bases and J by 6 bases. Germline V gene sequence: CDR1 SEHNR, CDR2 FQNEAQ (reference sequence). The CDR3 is CASSLSTSGTLNIQYF. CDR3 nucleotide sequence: TGTGCCAGCAGCCTCTCCACTAGCGGGACATTAAACATTCAGTACTTC. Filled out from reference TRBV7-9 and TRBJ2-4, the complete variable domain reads DTGVSQNPRHKITKRGQNVTFRCDPISEHNRLYWYRQTLGQGPEFLTYFQNEAQLEKSRLLSDRFSAERPKGSFSTLEIQRTEQGDSAMYLCASSLSTSGTLNIQYFGAGTRLSVL.

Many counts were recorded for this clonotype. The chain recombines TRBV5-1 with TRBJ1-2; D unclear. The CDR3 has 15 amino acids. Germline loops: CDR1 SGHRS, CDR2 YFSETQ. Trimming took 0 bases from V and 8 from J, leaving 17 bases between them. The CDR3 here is CASSLGDFNLVGYTF. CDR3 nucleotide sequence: TGCGCCAGCAGCTTGGGAGACTTCAACCTAGTAGGCTACACCTTC.

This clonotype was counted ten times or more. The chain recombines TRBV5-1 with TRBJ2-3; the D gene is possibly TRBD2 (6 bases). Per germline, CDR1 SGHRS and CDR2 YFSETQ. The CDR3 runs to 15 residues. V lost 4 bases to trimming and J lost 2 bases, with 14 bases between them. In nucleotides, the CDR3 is TGCGCCAGCAGCCCGACGGGACTGACCACAGATACGCAGTATTTT. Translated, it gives CASSPTGLTTDTQYF.

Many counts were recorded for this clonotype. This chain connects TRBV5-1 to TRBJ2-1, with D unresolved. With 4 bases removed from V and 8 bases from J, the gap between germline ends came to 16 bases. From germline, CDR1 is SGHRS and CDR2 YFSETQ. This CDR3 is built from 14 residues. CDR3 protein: CASSPLTSADEQFF. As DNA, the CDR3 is TGCGCCAGCAGCCCTCTGACTTCGGCCGATGAGCAGTTCTTC.

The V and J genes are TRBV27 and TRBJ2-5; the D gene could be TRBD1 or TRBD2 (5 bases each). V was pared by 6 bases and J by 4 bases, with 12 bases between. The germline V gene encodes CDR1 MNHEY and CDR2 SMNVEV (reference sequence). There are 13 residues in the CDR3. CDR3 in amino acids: CASRQSRGETQYF. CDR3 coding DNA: TGTGCCAGCAGACAGTCGAGGGGAGAGACCCAGTACTTC.

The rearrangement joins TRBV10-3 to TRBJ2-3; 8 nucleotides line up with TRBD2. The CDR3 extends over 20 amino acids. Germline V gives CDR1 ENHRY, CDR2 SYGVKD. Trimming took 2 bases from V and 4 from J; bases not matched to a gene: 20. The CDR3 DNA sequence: TGTGCCATCAGTGAGCCCGATCAAGCGGGAGTTTCTTCTCGGGCAGATACGCAGTATTTT. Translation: CAISEPDQAGVSSRADTQYF.

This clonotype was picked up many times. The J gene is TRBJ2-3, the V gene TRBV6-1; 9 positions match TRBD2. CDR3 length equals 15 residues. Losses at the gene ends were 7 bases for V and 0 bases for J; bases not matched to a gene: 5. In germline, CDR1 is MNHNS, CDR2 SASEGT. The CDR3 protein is CASTTSGGSTDTQYF. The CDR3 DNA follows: TGTGCCAGCACGACTAGCGGAGGGAGCACAGATACGCAGTATTTT.